Listed here is a single T cell receptor (beta chain). The data are from a study of T cells in Graves' hyperthyroidism and ophthalmopathy. This CDR3 has 15 residues. From germline, CDR1 is SGHRS and CDR2 YFSETQ. The V gene end was trimmed by 3 bases and the J gene end by 10 bases; junction bases not matched to a gene: 7. The CDR3 regions of TCR beta were amplified from RNA transcripts. HTBI primers were used for first-round RT-PCR of the TCR CDR3. From the multiplex PCR reads, TCRdb called clonotypes with MiXCR, one entry per CDR3 protein. The data contain around 300,000 distinct CDR3 sequences, roughly 20% of them singletons. Any patient presenting with uncontrolled infection, other autoimmune disease, pregnancy or lactation was left out.

This TCR came from a man aged 25-40 years with Graves' ophthalmopathy. Specimen: blood. The chain has TRBV5-1 and TRBJ2-1, with TRBD2 matching over 13 bases. The CDR3 nucleotides are TGCGCCAGCAGCTGGGGGACTAGCGGGATGACCGAGCAGTTCTTC. Amino acids: CASSWGTSGMTEQFF.